This TCR beta chain came from a study of cytomegalovirus exposure and HLA in healthy donors (dated by TCRdb to about 2017). Regarding the study in general: An earlier analysis of some 600 of the donors reported 276 Gb of sequence data and 117 million unique TCR beta sequences obtained from 180 million or so T cells. Roughly 5 DR-DQ haplotypes were treated as single units for association and clustering because of strong linkage in the cohort. Donor age, sex, ethnicity and CMV serostatus were collected together with the repertoire data. The study was designed to test whether signatures of past pathogen exposure could be identified by cataloging public T cell receptors. A later analysis re-analyzed previously published TCR beta repertoires from hundreds of donors and added high-resolution HLA genotyping to study TCR occurrence patterns. Every discovery cohort repertoire had been produced on one sequencing platform. Across some 400 genotyped donors of the cohort, an average of about 220,000 unique TCR beta nucleotide sequences per donor were sequenced, and roughly 18% of those sequences were non-productive. Besides the first cohort of approximately 710 subjects, a separate validation cohort made up of 120 or so different subjects was used. Of the 300 to 450 genotyped donors, 65% to 90% fell in the genetic ancestry cluster associated with self-reported Caucasian donors. Typing coverage differed by locus: A, B, C, DRB1 and DQB1 were typed in about 629-640 donors, DQA1 in approximately 520, DPA1 in 606, and DPB1 in around 490. In a later genetic analysis, genome-wide SNP genotypes for about 55% of the 666 donors were used, and that subset was treated as a discovery cohort. The study combined high-throughput TCR immunosequencing, statistical association of individual TCRs with disease status, and machine learning to predict cytomegalovirus infection status. Both class I and class II loci were covered by HLA typing, at four-digit resolution. The later analysis used no new phenotypic data to find candidate immune exposures, relying instead on TCR beta sequences and their occurrence across donors. The T cell repertoires of several hundred subjects were profiled by immunosequencing and related to cytomegalovirus serostatus. An earlier analysis of several hundred of the donors used high-throughput TCR beta sequencing to judge whether each TCR beta V gene segment behaved as functional or pseudogenic. An early release covering 550 to 700 HLA-typed donors comprised about 290 gigabases of sequencing data and about 90 million unique TCR sequences. Study-wide conclusions, independent of this receptor: Correlated functional status among segregating V segments might reflect linkage disequilibrium, but an unknown experimental factor could not be ruled out. Assigning TCR associations to individual alleles was difficult when HLA alleles, especially DR and DQ, strongly co-occurred. Most TCR sequences were observed very rarely across donors, whereas some public TCRs were present in many individuals. Several of the top co-occurrence clusters appeared to be linked to parvovirus B19, influenza, CMV and Epstein-Barr virus, according to a later analysis. A few of the identified cytomegalovirus-associated TCR beta chains were confirmed in vitro to be specific for cytomegalovirus antigens. Roughly uniform sequencing depth across donors was assumed in presence/absence analyses, although this assumption may not hold. The classifier was reported to diagnose cytomegalovirus status with high specificity and sensitivity in both the original cohort and the validation cohort. Compared with equally common non-associated chains, HLA-associated TCR beta chains in a later analysis were more clonally expanded and had lower generation probabilities. Immune exposure information for the cohort was limited to CMV serostatus. Some IMGT-functional V segments, including TRBV6-2 and TRBV6-3, could not be distinguished by the 87-base-pair reads and were therefore excluded. A total of 150 to 200 TCR beta chains were listed by the study as associated with cytomegalovirus. According to a later analysis, TCR association rates differed among HLA loci, with DRB1 alleles showing the most associated TCRs and HLA-C alleles showing the fewest. Most CMV-associated TCR beta chains appeared to be HLA-restricted in a later analysis, and the HLA associations seemed to be driven largely by CMV exposure. In an earlier analysis of roughly 500 of the donors, most TCR beta V segments appeared in productive rearrangements about 90% or about 30% of the time, broadly matching IMGT annotations. According to a later genetic analysis, donors in an Asian-associated ancestry cluster had fewer N-insertions in productive TCRs than the approximately 710-donor mean. V-gene and J-gene trimming of TCR beta chains was associated with a missense DCLRE1C variant in a later genetic analysis, and the association was replicated in an independent cohort. This cohort had only TCR beta chains sequenced, and the lack of alpha or paired-chain data limited which features could be detected. Because some donors lacked HLA typing at each locus, the association tests relied only on the typed subset. A further reported finding was that TCR beta sequences accurately predicted the HLA-A and HLA-B alleles for most subjects in the first cohort. In a later analysis, 16,951 TCR beta sequences were associated with specific HLA alleles at a false discovery rate of 0.05. The authors suggested that the approach could potentially be generalized to other disease states and immunological phenotypes. The sequencing pipeline was judged likely to have produced a cluster of highly shared sequence variants as a technical artifact. The earlier analysis of approximately 560 of the donors excluded some 15 rarely observed V segments, including chromosome 9 orphons, because counts were too low.

In total, approximately 610 healthy bone marrow donors made up the cohort. All cohort members were sampled while nominally healthy, although unrecorded immune exposures were likely present. The donor was CMV seronegative and was included in the group of several hundred seronegative cohort members. A peripheral blood sample was collected from each donor, and TCR beta sequencing was performed on peripheral blood mononuclear cells. The Qiagen DNeasy Blood Extraction Kit was used to extract genomic DNA from the blood cell samples. The library was generated by the immunoSEQ multiplex PCR assay. A mixture of 60 forward primers for TCR Vbeta segments and 13 reverse primers for TCR Jbeta segments was used in the multiplex PCR. Amplification of the CDR3 region of rearranged TCR beta genes was performed with a multiplex PCR assay on genomic DNA. The Illumina HiSeq System was used to sequence the amplified TCR beta libraries as 87-base-pair reads. On the authors' methods: Across the 700 or so repertoires, a later analysis counted roughly 77 million unique TCR beta chains, some 11 million of which were shared by at least two donors. To remove PCR and sequencing errors, raw reads were error-corrected and collapsed into unique sequences using a nearest-neighbor algorithm that merged closely related sequences. Alignment of CDR3 sequences to IMGT reference sequences was used to assign V, D and J gene segments. Each retained sequence needed at least a six-nucleotide match to both a V gene segment and a J gene segment. Rearrangements were called productive when the CDR3 lacked stop codons and stayed in frame with V and J; all others were non-productive. CDR3 was defined according to IMGT convention as the region running from the second conserved V-encoded cysteine to the conserved J-encoded phenylalanine. In an earlier analysis of around 570 of the donors, sequences lacking an unambiguous match to a single V gene segment were excluded. An earlier analysis of 500 to 700 of the donors classified V segments as functional when productive rearrangements were above 56.7% and as segregating when the standard deviation between donors was above 5%. A statistical classification framework was built to diagnose cytomegalovirus status from the catalog of TCR beta chain sequences. In a later analysis, V and J genes were assigned by comparing TCR nucleotide sequences against IMGT/GENE-DB human TR gene sequences. In a later analysis, CDR3 sequences and most-parsimonious VDJ recombination scenarios were assigned using the TCRdist pipeline. In a later analysis, each TCR beta chain was defined by its CDR3 amino acid sequence together with its V-gene family, and reads without a unique V-gene family were excluded. As a way to deal with suspected cross-contamination and a sequencing artifact, a later analysis dropped roughly 620 nucleotide sequences that were highly shared and had low generation probability. For each public chain, a later analysis derived a clonal expansion index from normalized ranks of inferred template counts within each repertoire. Generation probabilities in a later analysis came from a VDJ recombination model fitted to out-of-frame rearrangements, and those results were checked against IGoR. In a later analysis, TCR-TCR, TCR-HLA and TCR-CMV co-occurrence was scored with hypergeometric tests, and a repertoire-size bias correction was applied to TCR pairs. To estimate false discovery rates, a later analysis permuted the HLA or CMV assignments 20 times. In a later analysis, co-occurring TCRs were grouped using DBSCAN, with TCRdist sequence similarity added in when clustering inside HLA-allele-positive subsets. Co-occurrence clustering excluded repertoires with fewer than 30,000 or more than 120,000 public chains, plus five with anomalous nucleotide sharing. Held by TCRdb, this immuneACCESS table contains in-frame sequences only and omits some clones. Under half of the omission traces to an unresolved V gene where checked; the cause of the rest is unknown. V and J calls and clone size are copied from that table; D and trimming were computed from the DNA. Counted in this sample were some 120,000 clones; over 70% of them appeared once. Jointly, the top ten make up more than 2.5% of the sample.

Turning to this clone: There is no known antigen for this receptor. Base quality data are lacking; no much larger clone is found one base away.

Based on the germline V gene, the CDR1 and CDR2 sequences are MNHEY and SVGAGI. V drops 2 bases and J drops 4 bases, leaving 8 bases in between. The CDR3 starts with the cysteine, ends with the phenylalanine, and has 13 residues. The kept DNA is CDR3 alone, 39 bases in frame from the first base. The V gene is TRBV6-5 and the J gene is TRBJ1-1; no D segment can be confidently identified. The receptor was derived from a woman aged 45-65 years in good health and CMV-seronegative. The specimen was PBMCs. The sequenced DNA is TGTGCCAGCAGTTACGCAGGAGGCACTGAAGCTTTCTTT. This yields the protein CASSYAGGTEAFF.